These 13 T cell receptor beta chains were all obtained from the same sample, sequenced in a study of T-cell reconstitution after alpha-beta-depleted transplantation in children. TCRbeta library construction was performed incorporating unique molecular identifiers. In TCRdb, the PCR reads were re-called with MiXCR into one record per CDR3 protein. The data show about 110,000 distinct CDR3 sequences, under 30% seen once. The sequencing used PBMCs, mostly from graft donor cells, collected 180 days after TCRalphabeta/CD19-depleted stem cell transplant. All receptors derive from a male patient under 10 years old who had a stem cell transplant for chronic granulomatous disease, so the T cells may come from the graft donor.

The chain couples TRBV20-1 to TRBJ2-6, with TRBD1 matching 7 bases. This CDR3 has 18 amino acids. Germline values: CDR1 DFQATT, CDR2 SNEGSKA (reference sequence). V lost 1 base to trimming and J lost 0 bases; unmatched junction nucleotides: 9. The DNA for the CDR3 is TGCAGTGCTAGAGCAGATGGGACAGCCCCCTCTGGGGCCAACGTCCTGACTTTC. This sequence encodes CSARADGTAPSGANVLTF.

The chain employs TRBV28 and TRBJ2-7, with a tentative D call TRBD2 (5 bases). The V gene lost 3 bases and the J gene lost 7 bases, with 22 bases spanning the gap. CDR1 and CDR2 (germline): MDHEN, SYDVKM. The CDR3 consists of 16 residues. CDR3 DNA: TGTGCCAGCAGTTTTCGGCCAGCGGTACCCCTAAGAGAGCAGTACTTC. Amino acid sequence: CASSFRPAVPLREQYF.

The table lists this clonotype with a few counts. The chain uses TRBV4-3 and TRBJ1-3; D is ambiguous. CDR1 is LGHNA, CDR2 YSLEER, per germline. This CDR3 has 16 residues. The ends were cut back, 0 bases at V and 0 bases at J, with 9 bases in the middle. The CDR3 DNA is TGCGCCAGCAGCCAAGATTTAGGCAGCTCTGGAAACACCATATATTTT. This sequence encodes CASSQDLGSSGNTIYF.

As to this clonotype: One end of the junction varies from germline; a read error may be responsible. This chain connects TRBV24-1 to TRBJ2-7; 10 bases are shared with TRBD2. The germline CDR1 and CDR2 sequences are KGHDR and SFDVKD. This CDR3 is built from 15 residues. The CDR3 loop reads CCSANLAGGSYEQYF. The CDR3 DNA sequence: TGCTGCAGTGCAAATTTAGCGGGAGGTTCCTACGAGCAGTACTTC.

In its sample, this clonotype was seen a few times. The chain couples TRBV10-3 to TRBJ1-1; a weak D match, TRBD1 (5 bases). The germline gives CDR1 ENHRY, CDR2 SYGVKD. The CDR3 is made up of 14 amino acids. The V end lost 7 bases, the J end lost 2 bases, and 14 bases lay between the germline ends. The CDR3 sequence is CAIKAQGLNTEAFF. The DNA of the CDR3 is TGTGCCATCAAAGCGCAGGGTTTAAACACTGAAGCTTTCTTT.

The chain's CDR3 is CASSVVAGITDTQYF. The DNA for the CDR3 is TGTGCCAGCAGCGTAGTAGCGGGAATCACAGATACGCAGTATTTT. This chain connects TRBV9 to TRBJ2-3; 8 positions match TRBD2. Germline V gives CDR1 SGDLS, CDR2 YYNGEE. The CDR3 is made up of 15 amino acids. V trimming: 0 bases; J trimming: 2 bases; junction bases outside the gene matches: 2. Variable domain in full (rest from reference TRBV9 and TRBJ2-3): DSGVTQTPKHLITATGQRVTLRCSPRSGDLSVYWYQQSLDQGLQFLIQYYNGEERAKGNILERFSAQQFPDLHSELNLSSLELGDSALYFCASSVVAGITDTQYFGPGTRLTVL.

This clonotype appeared a few times. The rearrangement links TRBV29-1 to TRBJ2-6; tentatively, D is TRBD1 (6 bases). This CDR3 comprises 16 residues. Germline-derived CDR1 and CDR2 are SQVTM and ANQGSEA. V was shortened by 4 bases and J by 4 bases, with 17 bases between the two germline ends. The CDR3 DNA reads TGCAGCGTTGTGGGGGCAGGGGCCTCCGGGGCCAACGTCCTGACTTTC. It translates to CSVVGAGASGANVLTF. The full variable domain, in which reference TRBV29-1 and TRBJ2-6 provide the parts outside the CDR3, is SAVISQKPSRDICQRGTSLTIQCQVDSQVTMMFWYRQQPGQSLTLIATANQGSEATYESGFVIDKFPISRPNLTFSTLTVSNMSPEDSSIYLCSVVGAGASGANVLTFGAGSRLTVL.

The V and J genes are TRBV11-3 and TRBJ2-1; 12 nucleotides match TRBD2. Germline V lookup: CDR1 SGHNT, CDR2 YENEEA. This CDR3 comprises 17 residues. The ends lost 4 bases at V and 8 bases at J; junction bases unmatched: 12. The CDR3: CASSSGPTSGSFHEQFF. The CDR3 region has the DNA TGTGCCAGCAGCTCCGGCCCGACTAGCGGGAGTTTCCATGAGCAGTTCTTC. Full variable domain (remainder filled in from reference TRBV11-3 and TRBJ2-1): EAGVVQSPRYKIIEKKQPVAFWCNPISGHNTLYWYLQNLGQGPELLIRYENEEAVDDSQLPKDRFSAERLKGVDSTLKIQPAELGDSAVYLCASSSGPTSGSFHEQFFGPGTRLTVL.

This clonotype showed up just a few times. The CDR3 region is CASSLRGTASTDTQYF. DNA for the CDR3: TGTGCCAGCAGCTTAAGGGGGACAGCTAGCACAGATACGCAGTATTTT. V gene TRBV7-2 combines with J gene TRBJ2-3; 7 bases are shared with TRBD1. J was trimmed by 0 bases and V by 2 bases; bases with no gene match: 5. The CDR3 length is 16 residues. CDR1 is SGHTA, CDR2 FQGNSA, per germline.

This CDR3 reads CASSLNNYGYTF. The CDR3 DNA reads as TGTGCCAGCAGTTTAAATAACTATGGCTACACCTTC. This chain connects TRBV12-3 or TRBV12-4 to TRBJ1-2; D unresolved. The germline V and J ends were trimmed by 2 bases and 1 base, with 2 bases remaining between them. CDR3 length: 12 amino acids.

This clonotype was found many times. This chain connects TRBV28 to TRBJ1-1; D is uncertain. The V end lost 3 bases, the J end lost 1 base, and 9 bases lay between the germline ends. The CDR3 runs 14 residues. Germline V gene sequence: CDR1 MDHEN, CDR2 SYDVKM. As DNA, the CDR3 is TGTGCCAGCAGTTTCTTGGGCCCGAACACTGAAGCTTTCTTT. Encoded protein: CASSFLGPNTEAFF.

This clonotype was counted ten times or more. The chain couples TRBV29-1 to TRBJ2-3; tentatively, D is TRBD2 (5 bases). CDR3 length: 13 amino acids. The germline V and J ends were trimmed by 4 bases and 3 bases, with 11 bases remaining between them. Germline V gives CDR1 SQVTM, CDR2 ANQGSEA. This CDR3 is CSVGTEWTDTQYF. The CDR3 nucleotides read TGCAGCGTTGGGACTGAGTGGACAGATACGCAGTATTTT.

This clonotype was seen at least ten times. The chain employs TRBV20-1 and TRBJ2-7; D perhaps matches TRBD1 (6 bases). The V gene's germline CDR1 is DFQATT and CDR2 SNEGSKA (reference sequence). The CDR3 has 14 residues. Trimming cost V 2 bases and J 4 bases, with 15 bases left between them. The CDR3 protein is CSARPRDKHYEQYF. CDR3 bases: TGCAGTGCTAGACCCCGGGACAAGCATTACGAGCAGTACTTC.